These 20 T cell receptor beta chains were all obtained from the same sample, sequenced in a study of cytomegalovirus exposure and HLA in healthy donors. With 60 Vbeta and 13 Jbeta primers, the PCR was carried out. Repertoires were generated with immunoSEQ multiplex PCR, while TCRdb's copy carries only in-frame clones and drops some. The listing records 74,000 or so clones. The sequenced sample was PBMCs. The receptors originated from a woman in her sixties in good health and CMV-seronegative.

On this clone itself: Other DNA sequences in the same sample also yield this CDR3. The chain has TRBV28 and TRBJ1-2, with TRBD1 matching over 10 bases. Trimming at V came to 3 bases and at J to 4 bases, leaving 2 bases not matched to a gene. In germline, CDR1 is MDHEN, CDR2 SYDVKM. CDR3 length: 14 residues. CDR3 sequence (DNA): TGTGCCAGCAGTTTGGGACAGGGGATCTATGGCTACACCTTC. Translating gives CASSLGQGIYGYTF.

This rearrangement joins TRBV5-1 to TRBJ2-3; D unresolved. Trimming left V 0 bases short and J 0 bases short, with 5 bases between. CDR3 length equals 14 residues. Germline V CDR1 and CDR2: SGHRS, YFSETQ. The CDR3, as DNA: TGCGCCAGCAGCTTGGGGCAGAGCACAGATACGCAGTATTTT. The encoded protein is CASSLGQSTDTQYF.

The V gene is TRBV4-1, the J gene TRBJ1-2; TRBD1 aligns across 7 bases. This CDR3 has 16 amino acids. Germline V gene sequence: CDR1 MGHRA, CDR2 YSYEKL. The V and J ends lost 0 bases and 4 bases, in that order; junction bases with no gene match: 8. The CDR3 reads CASSQDSRGTAYGYTF. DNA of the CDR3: TGCGCCAGCAGCCAAGATAGCCGGGGGACAGCCTATGGCTACACCTTC.

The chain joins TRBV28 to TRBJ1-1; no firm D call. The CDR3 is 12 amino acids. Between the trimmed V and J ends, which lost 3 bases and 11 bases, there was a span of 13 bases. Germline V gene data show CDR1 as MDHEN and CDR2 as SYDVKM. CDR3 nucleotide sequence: TGTGCCAGCAGTTTGAATCGAGGGTCCGCTTTCTTT. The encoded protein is CASSLNRGSAFF. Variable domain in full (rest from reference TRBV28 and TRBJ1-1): DVKVTQSSRYLVKRTGEKVFLECVQDMDHENMFWYRQDPGLGLRLIYFSYDVKMKEKGDIPEGYSVSREKKERFSLILESASTNQTSMYLCASSLNRGSAFFGQGTRLTVV.

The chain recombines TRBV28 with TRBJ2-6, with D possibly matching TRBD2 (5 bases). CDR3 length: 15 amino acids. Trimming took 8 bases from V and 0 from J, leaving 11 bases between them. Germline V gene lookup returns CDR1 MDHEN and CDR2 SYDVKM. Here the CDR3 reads CASRNSGSGANVLTF. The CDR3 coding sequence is TGTGCCAGCCGAAACAGCGGCTCTGGGGCCAACGTCCTGACTTTC.

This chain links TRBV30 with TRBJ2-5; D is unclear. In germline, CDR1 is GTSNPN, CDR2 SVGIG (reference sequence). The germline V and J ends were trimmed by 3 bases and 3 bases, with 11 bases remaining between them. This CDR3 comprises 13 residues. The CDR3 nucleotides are TGTGCCTGGAGCACCGGAGCGAAAGAGACCCAGTACTTC. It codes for CAWSTGAKETQYF.

This CDR3 is CASSPSGTPHLSEQFF. The CDR3 DNA is TGTGCCAGCTCACCATCCGGGACTCCGCATCTTAGTGAGCAGTTCTTC. V is TRBV18 and J is TRBJ2-1, with D perhaps matching TRBD2 (6 bases). The CDR3 extends over 16 amino acids. V was cut by 2 bases and J by 9 bases, with 20 bases left in between. Germline V CDR1 and CDR2: KGHSH, LQKENI.

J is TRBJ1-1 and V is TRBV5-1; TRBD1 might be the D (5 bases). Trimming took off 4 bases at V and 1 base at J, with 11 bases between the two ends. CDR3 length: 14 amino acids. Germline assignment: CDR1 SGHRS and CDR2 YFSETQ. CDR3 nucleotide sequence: TGCGCCAGCAGCCGAACAGGACCGAACACTGAAGCTTTCTTT. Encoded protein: CASSRTGPNTEAFF. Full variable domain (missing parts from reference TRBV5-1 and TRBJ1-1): KAGVTQTPRYLIKTRGQQVTLSCSPISGHRSVSWYQQTPGQGLQFLFEYFSETQRNKGNFPGRFSGRQFSNSRSEMNVSTLELGDSALYLCASSRTGPNTEAFFGQGTRLTVV.

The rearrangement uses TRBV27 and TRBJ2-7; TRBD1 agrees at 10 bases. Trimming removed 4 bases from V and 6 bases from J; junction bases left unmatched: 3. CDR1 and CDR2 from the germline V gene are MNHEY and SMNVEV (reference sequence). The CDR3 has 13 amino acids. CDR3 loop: CASSWRTGGEQYF. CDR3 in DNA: TGTGCCAGCAGTTGGAGGACAGGGGGCGAGCAGTACTTC.

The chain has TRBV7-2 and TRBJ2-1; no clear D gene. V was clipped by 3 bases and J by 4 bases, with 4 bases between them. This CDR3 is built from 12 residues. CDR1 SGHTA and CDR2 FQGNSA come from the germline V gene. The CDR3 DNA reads TGTGCCAGCAGCTTTACATACAATGAGCAGTTCTTC. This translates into CASSFTYNEQFF.

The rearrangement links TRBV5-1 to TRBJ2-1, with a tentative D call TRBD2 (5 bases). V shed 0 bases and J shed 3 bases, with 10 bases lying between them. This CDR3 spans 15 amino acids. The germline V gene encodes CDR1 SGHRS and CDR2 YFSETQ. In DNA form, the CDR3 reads TGCGCCAGCAGCTTGGGAACCGGACTCTACAATGAGCAGTTCTTC. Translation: CASSLGTGLYNEQFF. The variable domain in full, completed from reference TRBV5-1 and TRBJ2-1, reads KAGVTQTPRYLIKTRGQQVTLSCSPISGHRSVSWYQQTPGQGLQFLFEYFSETQRNKGNFPGRFSGRQFSNSRSEMNVSTLELGDSALYLCASSLGTGLYNEQFFGPGTRLTVL.

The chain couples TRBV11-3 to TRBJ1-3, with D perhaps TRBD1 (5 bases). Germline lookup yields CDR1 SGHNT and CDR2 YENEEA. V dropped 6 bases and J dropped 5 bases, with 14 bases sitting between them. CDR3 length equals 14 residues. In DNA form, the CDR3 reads TGTGCCAGCAGGATGGGGACTGCTCGAAACACCATATATTTT. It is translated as CASRMGTARNTIYF.

The CDR3: CASSFSTLSGEQYF. The CDR3 bases are TGTGCCAGCAGCTTCTCGACCCTCTCCGGGGAGCAGTACTTC. The rearrangement uses TRBV7-8 and TRBJ2-7; the D is unclear. This CDR3 region has 14 residues. Trimming left V 3 bases short and J 7 bases short, with 16 bases between. Germline V gene lookup returns CDR1 SGHVS and CDR2 FQNEAQ. Combining the CDR3 with reference TRBV7-8 and TRBJ2-7 gives the whole variable domain GAGVSQSPRYKVAKRGQDVALRCDPISGHVSLFWYQQALGQGPEFLTYFQNEAQLDKSGLPSDRFFAERPEGSVSTLKIQRTQQEDSAVYLCASSFSTLSGEQYFGPGTRLTVT.

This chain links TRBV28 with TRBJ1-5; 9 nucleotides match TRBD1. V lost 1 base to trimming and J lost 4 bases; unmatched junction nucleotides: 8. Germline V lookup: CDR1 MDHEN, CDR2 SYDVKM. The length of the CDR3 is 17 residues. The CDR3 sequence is CASSLYGTGPGNQPQHF. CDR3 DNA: TGTGCCAGCAGTTTATACGGGACAGGGCCGGGTAATCAGCCCCAGCATTTT.

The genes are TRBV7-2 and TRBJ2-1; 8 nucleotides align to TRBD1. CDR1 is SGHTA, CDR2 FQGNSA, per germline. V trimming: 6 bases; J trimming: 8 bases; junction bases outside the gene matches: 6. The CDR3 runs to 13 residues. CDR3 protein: CASRRAGGDEQFF. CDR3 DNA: TGTGCCAGCAGACGAGCAGGGGGCGATGAGCAGTTCTTC. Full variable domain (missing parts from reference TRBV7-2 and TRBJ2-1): GAGVSQSPSNKVTEKGKDVELRCDPISGHTALYWYRQSLGQGLEFLIYFQGNSAPDKSGLPSDRFSAERTGGSVSTLTIQRTQQEDSAVYLCASRRAGGDEQFFGPGTRLTVL.

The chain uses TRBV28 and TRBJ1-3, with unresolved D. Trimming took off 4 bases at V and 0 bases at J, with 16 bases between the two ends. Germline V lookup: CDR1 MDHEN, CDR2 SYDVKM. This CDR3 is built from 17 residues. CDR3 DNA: TGTGCCAGCAGTTCAAACCTTGGCCCTGACTCTGGAAACACCATATATTTT. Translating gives CASSSNLGPDSGNTIYF.

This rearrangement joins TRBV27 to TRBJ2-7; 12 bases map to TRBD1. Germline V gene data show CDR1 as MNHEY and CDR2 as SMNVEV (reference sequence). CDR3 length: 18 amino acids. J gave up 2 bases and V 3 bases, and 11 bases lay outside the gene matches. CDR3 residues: CASSFQLPGTGGAYEQYF. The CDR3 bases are TGTGCCAGCAGTTTCCAACTCCCAGGGACAGGGGGCGCCTACGAGCAGTACTTC.

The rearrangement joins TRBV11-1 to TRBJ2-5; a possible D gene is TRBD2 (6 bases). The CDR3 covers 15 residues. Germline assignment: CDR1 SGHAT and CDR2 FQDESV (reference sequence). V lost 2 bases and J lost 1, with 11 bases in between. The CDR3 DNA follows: TGTGCCAGCAGCTTATTTGCCGGGAGCCAAGAGACCCAGTACTTC. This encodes CASSLFAGSQETQYF.

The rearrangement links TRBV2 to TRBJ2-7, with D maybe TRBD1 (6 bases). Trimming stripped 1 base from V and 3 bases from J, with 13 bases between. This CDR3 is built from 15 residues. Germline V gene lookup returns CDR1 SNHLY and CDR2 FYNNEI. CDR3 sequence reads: CASSEGGPVFYEQYF. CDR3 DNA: TGTGCCAGCAGTGAAGGGGGGCCCGTATTCTACGAGCAGTACTTC.

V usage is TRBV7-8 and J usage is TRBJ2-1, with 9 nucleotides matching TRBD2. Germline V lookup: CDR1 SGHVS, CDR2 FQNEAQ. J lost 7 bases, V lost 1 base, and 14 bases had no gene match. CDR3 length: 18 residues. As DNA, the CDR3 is TGTGCCAGCAGCTTAGGGCCTAATAGCGGGAGATTAGGGAATGAGCAGTTCTTC. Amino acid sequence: CASSLGPNSGRLGNEQFF.